Given below is one TCR beta chain in context. Its antigen is not identified. Alongside CTLA-4 blockade with ipilimumab, patients with chemo-refractory metastatic non-small-cell lung cancer received focal radiation. This sample was taken from a study of radiotherapy plus CTLA-4 blockade in lung cancer. Whole-study context: Objective responses were documented in roughly 20% of patients, with disease control in approximately 32%.

Sequenced by immunoSEQ multiplex PCR; TCRdb stores in-frame clones only, minus some. The sample yields 81,000 or so clones, over 75% seen once. General study findings and limits: Peripheral blood showed expansion of tumor-derived TCR clones after radiotherapy and ipilimumab. Reports state that early shifts in blood T cell clones, with interferon-beta, best predicted response.

The CDR3 sequence is 15 residues long. Germline V gene sequence: CDR1 LNHDA, CDR2 SQIVND (reference sequence). V lost 6 bases and J 0 bases, leaving 12 bases between the germline ends. The sequences come from peripheral blood, collected from a patient treated with radiotherapy plus ipilimumab. The chain is built from TRBV19 and TRBJ1-5; perhaps TRBD1 as D (5 bases). This sequence originates from a human donor with non-small cell lung cancer that progressed on radiotherapy plus ipilimumab. The CDR3 sequence: CASSDDSYSNQPQHF. The CDR3 DNA reads TGTGCCAGTAGCGACGACAGTTATAGCAATCAGCCCCAGCATTTT.